The entry that follows covers one T cell receptor beta chain sequence. Its antigen specificity is not known. No qualities accompany the bases; no much larger clone lies one base away. This specimen comes from a study of blood T cell repertoires in COVID-19 (dated by TCRdb to the early 2020s). About the full investigation: Collaborator samples came from the United States, Italy and Spain and covered acute and convalescent phases of COVID-19. Subjects who had been exposed to COVID-19, were actively infected with it, or had recovered from it provided the deeply sampled blood TCRbeta repertoires that made up the dataset. Where available, HLA class I and class II types were taken from metadata supplied by the sample provider and were not determined by assay-based typing. Samples were obtained from the ongoing ImmuneRACE study (first 160 participants) and from over 1,000 subjects provided by 6 global collaborators. The repertoires were released in a freely available public database meant as a resource for research on the immune response to SARS-CoV-2. Nearly every sample came with metadata listing a de-identified subject ID, COVID-19 status, age in years and sex. The prospective study material was composed of cDNA or gDNA derived from T cells, B-cell-depleted T cells, or PBMCs.

What the research found in general, with its limitations: The quantity of clinical and demographic metadata differed by source and by participant and was supplied without curation.

CDR1 and CDR2 were assigned from the germline V gene (reference sequence) as MNHEY and SMNVEV. Including cysteine and phenylalanine, the CDR3 has 12 amino acids. The read is trimmed to its CDR3 DNA, 36 bases read in frame from base 1. The junction shows trimming of 5 bases on V and 7 bases on J, plus 9 bases between the germline ends. TCRbeta CDR3 regions were amplified from genomic DNA using the immunoSEQ Assay, a bias-controlled multiplex PCR. Processing in the source paper ran as follows. The number of nucleated cells in each sample was estimated by amplification of reference gene primers within the assay. To quantify the absolute abundance of each unique TCRbeta CDR3 rearrangement, sequence reads were collapsed and filtered. For each sample, productive Simpson clonality was calculated by taking the square root of Simpson's diversity index across productive rearrangements. The table was pulled from immuneACCESS by TCRdb, which kept in-frame rearrangements only. Such tables lose some clones; where checked, under half of the loss comes from unresolved V genes, and the rest has no known cause. V, J and clone size are taken as reported in that table, and D and trimming were inferred from the DNA itself. Across this sample there are around 240,000 clones, with approximately 85% seen only once. The ten largest clonotypes hold approximately 1.9% of the sample.

Participants in the prospective study were aged 18 to 89 years, lived in some 24 United States geographic areas, and enrolled through a virtual design. In the prospective study, participants were assigned to cohorts based on the clinical history participants reported in a screening survey and a study questionnaire. Recovered participants in ImmuneRACE Cohort 3 were defined by two consecutive negative NP/OP PCR tests, clearance by a healthcare professional, or resolution of symptoms. In the prospective study, whole blood, serum and a nasopharyngeal or oropharyngeal swab were collected from each participant by mobile phlebotomists. Over a roughly two-month period, participants in the prospective study had the option of providing additional blood draws and questionnaires. Blood samples from the prospective study were shipped frozen or at room temperature prior to DNA extraction.

The specimen sequenced was PBMCs or T cells enriched from blood (not recorded which). The sequence links TRBV27 to TRBJ2-1, with the identity of the D gene unclear. The origin of this receptor is a woman aged 45 to 65 who had recovered from COVID-19. DNA sequence: TGTGCCAGCAGTACGACAAAGAATGAGCAGTTCTTC. This is translated as CASSTTKNEQFF.